This TCR beta chain stems from a study of identical twins. V was shortened by 4 bases and J by 3 bases, with 7 bases between the two germline ends. The V gene's germline CDR1 is SQVTM and CDR2 ANQGSEA. The CDR3 is 12 residues long. Findings and caveats of the study: Conclusions were based on cross-sectional statistical analysis, without following the same donors. Clonotypes of the beta chain that were abundant in cord blood carried fewer insertions (memory repertoires showed none).

On this clonotype: Its antigen is not known.

A universal primer site came from template switching; cDNA carried unique molecular identifiers. MiXCR, applied by TCRdb to the 5' RACE reads, yields one record per CDR3 protein. The sample includes fewer than 900,000 distinct CDR3 sequences, over 15% of them seen just once. Another study also made use of these data, one on T cells expressing NK-cell markers. That investigation notes: The TCR beta repertoires originated in sorted CD3+CD56+NKG2C+, CD3+CD56+NKG2C- and CD3+CD56-NKG2C+ T cells.

This chain joins TRBV29-1 and TRBJ1-3; D gene unclear. The source material was PBMCs. This clonotype was obtained from a woman aged 18-30 years in good health. The CDR3 loop reads CSVGWDGNTIYF. CDR3 DNA: TGCAGCGTTGGCTGGGATGGAAACACCATATATTTT.